This T cell receptor beta chain emerged from a study of human T cells and chemical hapten exposure. The overall study: Chiefly women, the patients showed alopecia areata, totalis or universalis. It was small differences in pooled library volume that mainly caused per-sample TCR yields to vary.

This clonotype was observed at least ten times. Its target is not known. MiXCR, run by TCRdb on the RACE reads, gives a single entry per CDR3 protein. The sample lists about 51,000 distinct CDR3 sequences, 9.4% seen once, with 13% to 15% in the top ten. The time point denotes: pre-sensitization, week 0. The treatment is: therapeutic diphenylcyclopropenone sensitization with weekly scalp DPC. Germline V gives CDR1 SGHTS, CDR2 YDEGEE. Trimming stripped 6 bases from V and 0 bases from J, with 12 bases between. The CDR3 runs to 14 residues. Study observations and caveats: Controls formed significantly fewer large CDR3 similarity clusters than expanded TCRs did. Donors, who had alopecia, may show an immune response that differs from healthy people's.

This chain connects TRBV5-8 to TRBJ1-1; D ambiguous. This receptor was taken from a woman in her thirties or forties with alopecia areata. Some clones in this sample may be carry-over from other donors' samples. Source: whole blood, taken in connection with sensitization to the hapten diphenylcyclopropenone (DPC). DNA of the CDR3: TGTGCCAGCACCCTAGGATTCATGAACACTGAAGCTTTCTTT. Protein product: CASTLGFMNTEAFF.